This T cell receptor (delta chain) was identified during a study of Vδ1+ human thymocytes. In this sample, this clone turned up a few times. Its target is unknown. Overall study results and limits: Thymic TRG and TRD repertoires appeared highly polyclonal.

The CDR3 runs 23 residues. Trimming cost V 3 bases and J 0 bases; bases outside gene matches: 28. CDR1 TSWWSYY and CDR2 QGS come from the germline V gene. Extracted RNA was reverse transcribed into cDNA. Pooled V-gene forward primers with one constant-region reverse primer generated the CDR3 amplicons by multiplex PCR. TCRdb fed the multiplex PCR reads to CATT. The sample records about 25,000 delta-chain clones, about 7.4% being singletons. The sample consisted of Vdelta1+ gamma-delta thymocytes from the thymus. Subset denoted: FACS-sorted CD3+ TCRalphabeta- TCRVdelta1+ TCRVdelta2- thymocytes. J is TRDJ1 and V is TRDV1; 7 bases are a match to TRDD3. The sequence was collected from a girl under three years old who had congenital heart surgery. CDR3 in DNA: TGTGCTCTTGGGGACGACTTTCGGGGTGTACTTCTGGGGGCCCTCCGCCACACCGATAAACTCATCTTT. Protein product: CALGDDFRGVLLGALRHTDKLIF.